This is a list of T cell receptor beta chains from one sample in a study of CD8+ T cells in alopecia areata. Produced via immunoSEQ multiplex PCR; TCRdb's table is partial and in-frame only. The table records around 190,000 clones, about 60% of them present only once. The source material was CD4+ T cells sorted from blood, sampled at week 4, from a patient treated with tofacitinib. These receptors came from a human donor with alopecia areata. Both conserved end residues are part of each CDR3. D genes are given only for firm matches. Not all rows give a size; the values are once, few, many and, for expanded clones, a class.

abundance	d_gene	v_gene	j_gene	CDR3aa	CDR3nt
once	.	TRBV25-1	TRBJ1-1	CASRGPPAEAFF	TGTGCCAGCAGAGGCCCGCCCGCTGAAGCTTTCTTT
.	.	TRBV28	TRBJ1-2	CASSLREGIQGYTF	TGTGCCAGCAGTTTACGTGAAGGGATACAGGGCTACACCTTC
.	TRBD1	TRBV2	TRBJ2-5	CASRAAGGLRKTQYF	TGTGCCAGCAGGGCAGCAGGGGGCCTGAGAAAGACCCAGTACTTC
.	TRBD2	TRBV10-3	TRBJ2-7	CAISEELAGVYEQYF	TGTGCCATCAGTGAAGAACTAGCGGGAGTGTACGAGCAGTACTTC
.	.	TRBV7-9	TRBJ2-3	CASSLGNVGTDTQYF	TGTGCCAGCAGCTTAGGGAATGTGGGCACAGATACGCAGTATTTT
.	.	TRBV10-2	TRBJ2-2	CASSQGVTGELFF	TGCGCCAGCAGTCAGGGTGTTACCGGGGAGCTGTTTTTT
few	TRBD1	TRBV18	TRBJ2-7	CASSPGGQGVYEQYF	TGTGCCAGCTCACCCGGGGGACAGGGAGTCTACGAGCAGTACTTC
once	.	TRBV9	TRBJ2-2	CASSVALRTLNTGELFF	TGTGCCAGCAGCGTAGCCCTTCGGACACTGAACACCGGGGAGCTGTTTTTT
.	TRBD2	TRBV11-1	TRBJ2-7	CASSLGLGWYEQYF	TGTGCCAGCAGCCTTGGACTAGGTTGGTACGAGCAGTACTTC
.	TRBD2	TRBV5-4	TRBJ2-3	CASTPDSGRTDTQYF	TGTGCCAGCACCCCAGATAGCGGGAGAACAGATACGCAGTATTTT
.	.	TRBV29-1	TRBJ2-2	CSHRGAGATGELFF	TGCAGCCACCGGGGTGCAGGGGCTACCGGGGAGCTGTTTTTT
few	.	TRBV5-5	TRBJ1-2	CASSLGPGGYGYTF	TGTGCCAGCAGCTTGGGTCCGGGCGGCTATGGCTACACCTTC
.	TRBD2	TRBV30	TRBJ2-1	CAWSGGSSYNEQFF	TGTGCCTGGAGTGGCGGGAGTTCCTACAATGAGCAGTTCTTC
.	TRBD2	TRBV14	TRBJ2-5	CASSYLAEGLQETQYF	TGTGCCAGCAGCTACCTAGCGGAGGGCCTCCAAGAGACCCAGTACTTC
.	TRBD1	TRBV28	TRBJ1-2	CASTSRQGLYGYTF	TGTGCCAGCACCTCGAGACAGGGTCTCTATGGCTACACCTTC
few	.	TRBV27	TRBJ2-7	CASRDRYEQYF	TGTGCCAGCAGAGATCGCTACGAGCAGTACTTC
.	.	TRBV5-1	TRBJ2-3	CASSMEGDRGTDTQYF	TGCGCCAGCAGCATGGAAGGGGATCGAGGCACAGATACGCAGTATTTT
.	.	TRBV6-5	TRBJ2-4	CASSYAAKNIQYF	TGTGCCAGCAGTTACGCTGCCAAAAACATTCAGTACTTC
.	.	TRBV5-6	TRBJ1-2	CASSLGGDYTF	TGTGCCAGCAGCTTGGGGGGAGACTACACCTTC
.	.	TRBV20-1	TRBJ2-7	CSSYGVGEQYF	TGCAGTTCCTATGGGGTTGGTGAGCAGTACTTC
.	.	TRBV30	TRBJ1-2	CAWSLKGNYGYTF	TGTGCCTGGAGTCTAAAGGGAAACTATGGCTACACCTTC
.	.	TRBV30	TRBJ2-5	CAWSLRFGETQYF	TGTGCCTGGAGCTTGAGGTTCGGAGAGACCCAGTACTTC
.	TRBD2	TRBV30	TRBJ2-1	CAWYLPGGPREQFF	TGTGCCTGGTACTTACCGGGAGGGCCAAGGGAGCAGTTCTTC
few	.	TRBV2	TRBJ2-3	CASSEVGSFPDTQYF	TGTGCCAGCAGTGAAGTCGGCAGTTTCCCAGATACGCAGTATTTT
.	.	TRBV2	TRBJ2-7	CASTGISPRRPFEQYF	TGTGCCAGCACGGGGATTTCCCCGCGAAGACCCTTCGAGCAGTACTTC
.	.	TRBV29-1	TRBJ2-5	CSISQETQYF	TGCAGCATCTCCCAAGAGACCCAGTACTTC
.	.	TRBV7-7	TRBJ1-1	CASSSGRNTEAFF	TGTGCCAGCAGCTCCGGACGGAACACTGAAGCTTTCTTT
once	.	TRBV29-1	TRBJ1-2	CSVDRGRGYTF	TGCAGCGTTGACAGGGGAAGGGGCTACACCTTC
.	TRBD2	TRBV29-1	TRBJ2-3	CSVRLAGGDTQYF	TGCAGCGTTAGACTAGCGGGTGGGGATACGCAGTATTTT
few	TRBD2	TRBV5-1	TRBJ2-3	CASSLSGTSGRTDTQYF	TGCGCCAGCAGCTTGAGTGGGACTAGCGGGAGGACAGATACGCAGTATTTT
.	.	TRBV18	TRBJ2-5	CASSPPGQPRETQYF	TGTGCCAGCTCACCACCGGGGCAGCCCAGGGAGACCCAGTACTTC
.	.	TRBV18	TRBJ1-1	CASSLGLNTEAFF	TGTGCCAGCTCCCTGGGATTGAACACTGAAGCTTTCTTT